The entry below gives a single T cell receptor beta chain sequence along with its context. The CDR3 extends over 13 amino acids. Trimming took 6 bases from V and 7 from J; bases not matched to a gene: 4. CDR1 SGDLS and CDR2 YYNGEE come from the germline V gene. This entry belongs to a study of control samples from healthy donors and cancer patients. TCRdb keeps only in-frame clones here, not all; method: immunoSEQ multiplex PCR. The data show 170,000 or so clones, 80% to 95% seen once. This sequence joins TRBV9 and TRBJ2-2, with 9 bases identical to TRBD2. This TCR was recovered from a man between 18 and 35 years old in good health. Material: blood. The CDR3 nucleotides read TGTGCCAGCACTAGCGGGGCTGGCGGGGAGCTGTTTTTT. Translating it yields CASTSGAGGELFF. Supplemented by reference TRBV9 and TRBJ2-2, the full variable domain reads DSGVTQTPKHLITATGQRVTLRCSPRSGDLSVYWYQQSLDQGLQFLIQYYNGEERAKGNILERFSAQQFPDLHSELNLSSLELGDSALYFCASTSGAGGELFFGEGSRLTVL.